These T cell receptor beta chains were read from a single sample in a study of early T cells in non-severe SARS-CoV-2 infection. TCRdb processed the 5' RACE reads anew with MiXCR; each CDR3 protein has one entry. Among nearly 55,000 distinct CDR3 sequences listed, roughly 7.8% were seen once. The sample here was whole blood, taken at baseline. These receptors originate from an adult who was a healthcare worker with PCR-confirmed SARS-CoV-2 infection or an uninfected control (not recorded which). CDR3s include the opening cysteine and the closing phenylalanine or tryptophan. Each record gives: J gene, D gene, V gene, clone size, CDR3 DNA, CDR3 protein. D genes are given only for firm matches. Clone size, where shown, is once, few, many, or a class for clones that have expanded.

>TRBJ2-3|TRBD2|TRBV3-1|few
TGTGCCAGCAGCCAATTAGCGGGATACGCAGATACGCAGTATTTT
CASSQLAGYADTQYF
>TRBJ2-3|-|TRBV7-2|-
TGTGCCAGCAGAAATAGACTACTAGCTTCGAATACGCAGTATTTT
CASRNRLLASNTQYF
>TRBJ2-5|TRBD2|TRBV7-9|many
TGTGCCAGCAGCGCAGCGGGAAGAGAGACCCAGTACTTC
CASSAAGRETQYF
>TRBJ2-2|-|TRBV6-5|few
TGTGCCAGCAGTGGACCGAACACCGGGGAGCTGTTTTTT
CASSGPNTGELFF
>TRBJ2-3|TRBD2|TRBV7-2|many
TGTGCCAGCGGCCCCCCGCGGACTAGCGGGATTACGCAGTATTTT
CASGPPRTSGITQYF
>TRBJ2-1|TRBD2|TRBV28|many
TGTGCCAGCAGGGGAGGAGCGGGAGGGCTAGTAAATGAGCAGTTCTTC
CASRGGAGGLVNEQFF
>TRBJ2-3|-|TRBV7-9|-
TGTGCCAGCAACCAAGAGGCCCCCCCCGGAGATACGCAGTATTTT
CASNQEAPPGDTQYF
>TRBJ2-1|-|TRBV30|many
TGTGCCGGAAAACAGGTTTTCAGCTCCTACAATGAGCAGTTCTTC
CAGKQVFSSYNEQFF
>TRBJ2-7|-|TRBV4-3|few
TGCGCCAGCAGCCAAGATGCCACAGGGATGCTATCCTACGAGCAGTACTTC
CASSQDATGMLSYEQYF
>TRBJ2-1|TRBD2|TRBV12-3/TRBV12-4|many
TGTGCCGTACTGCCGACTAGCGGGATGAATGAGCAGTTCTTC
CAVLPTSGMNEQFF
>TRBJ2-3|-|TRBV28|many
TGTGCCAGCAGGGACTACTTGACTAGCACAGATACGCAGTATTTT
CASRDYLTSTDTQYF
>TRBJ2-5|TRBD2|TRBV24-1|few
TGTGCCACCAGTGATCGTCTAGCGGGGGCGGCCCAGTACTTC
CATSDRLAGAAQYF
>TRBJ2-3|-|TRBV9|few
TGTGCCAGCAGTGGTGGGACTAGCACAGATACGCAGTATTTT
CASSGGTSTDTQYF
>TRBJ2-2|-|TRBV5-5|-
TGTGCCAGCAGCCACCCGGAAACCGAGAACACCGGGGAGCTGTTTTTT
CASSHPETENTGELFF
>TRBJ2-3|-|TRBV11-2|few
TGTGCCAGCAGCGTTTGGCTTTTATCCCCCCCAGATACGCAGTATTTT
CASSVWLLSPPDTQYF
>TRBJ2-1|TRBD2|TRBV10-3|few
TGTGCCATCAGTGAGGGACTAGCGGGCGGGAGCTCCTACAATGAGCAGTTCTTC
CAISEGLAGGSSYNEQFF
>TRBJ2-1|TRBD2|TRBV12-5|many
TGTGCTAGTGGTCCACCGGGACCAGGGTTAGCGGGAGGGCCCTCTGAGCAGTTCTTC
CASGPPGPGLAGGPSEQFF